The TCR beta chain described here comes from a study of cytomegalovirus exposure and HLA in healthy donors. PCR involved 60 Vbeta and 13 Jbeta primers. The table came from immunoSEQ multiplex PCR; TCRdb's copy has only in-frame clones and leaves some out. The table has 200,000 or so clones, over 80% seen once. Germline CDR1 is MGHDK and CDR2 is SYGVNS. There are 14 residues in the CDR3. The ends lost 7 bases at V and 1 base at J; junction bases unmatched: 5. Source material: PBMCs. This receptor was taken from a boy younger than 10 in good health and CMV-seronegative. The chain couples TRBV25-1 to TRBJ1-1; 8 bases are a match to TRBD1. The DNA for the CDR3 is TGTGCCAGCAAAACACAGGGGGAGAACACTGAAGCTTTCTTT. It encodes CASKTQGENTEAFF. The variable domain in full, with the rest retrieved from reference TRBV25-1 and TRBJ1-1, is EADIYQTPRYLVIGTGKKITLECSQTMGHDKMYWYQQDPGMELHLIHYSYGVNSTEKGDLSSESTVSRIRTEHFPLTLESARPSHTSQYLCASKTQGENTEAFFGQGTRLTVV.